This T cell receptor beta chain was identified in a study of T cell responses to AZD1222 COVID-19 vaccine. This CDR3 contains 14 residues. Germline V gene lookup returns CDR1 MNHEY and CDR2 SVGAGI. Trimming left V 6 bases short and J 3 bases short, with 14 bases between. Only in-frame clones appear in the TCRdb table, and some are missing; sequencing was by immunoSEQ multiplex PCR. Of 140,000 or so clones in the sample, roughly 90% were seen once. The rearrangement links TRBV6-5 to TRBJ1-1; D remains ambiguous. The material sequenced was peripheral blood, taken on day 0 of AZD1222 vaccination. This clonotype originated in an adult in good health. CDR3 sequence: CASRAAGEYTEAFF. The CDR3 DNA reads TGTGCCAGCAGGGCCGCGGGAGAATACACTGAAGCTTTCTTT.